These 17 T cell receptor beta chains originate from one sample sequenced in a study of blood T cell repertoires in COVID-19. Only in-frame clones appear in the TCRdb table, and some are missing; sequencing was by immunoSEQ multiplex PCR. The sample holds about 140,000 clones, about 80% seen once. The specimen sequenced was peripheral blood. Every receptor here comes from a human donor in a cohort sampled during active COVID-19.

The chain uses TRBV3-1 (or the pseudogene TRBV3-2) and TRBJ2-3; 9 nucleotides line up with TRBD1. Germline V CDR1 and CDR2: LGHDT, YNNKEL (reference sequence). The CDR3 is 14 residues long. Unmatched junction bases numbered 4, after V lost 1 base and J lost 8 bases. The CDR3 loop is CASSQGTGVGTQYF. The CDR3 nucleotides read TGTGCCAGCAGCCAAGGGACAGGGGTTGGTACGCAGTATTTT.

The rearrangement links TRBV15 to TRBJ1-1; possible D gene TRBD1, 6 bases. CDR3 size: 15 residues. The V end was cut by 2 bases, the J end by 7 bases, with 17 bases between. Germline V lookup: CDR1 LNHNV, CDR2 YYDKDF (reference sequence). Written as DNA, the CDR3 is TGTGCCACCAGCAGAACAGGGTTCCTAAACGTTGAAGCTTTCTTT. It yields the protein CATSRTGFLNVEAFF.

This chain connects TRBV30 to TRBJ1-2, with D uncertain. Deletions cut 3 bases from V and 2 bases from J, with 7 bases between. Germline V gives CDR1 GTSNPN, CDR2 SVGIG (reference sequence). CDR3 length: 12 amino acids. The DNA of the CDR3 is TGTGCCTGGAGCGGGGTGAACTATGGCTACACCTTC. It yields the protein CAWSGVNYGYTF.

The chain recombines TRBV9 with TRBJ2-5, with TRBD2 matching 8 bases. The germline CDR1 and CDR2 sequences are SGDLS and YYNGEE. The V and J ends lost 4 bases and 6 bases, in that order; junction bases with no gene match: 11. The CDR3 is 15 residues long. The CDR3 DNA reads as TGTGCCAGCAGCTCCGAGGGACTAGGGAAGAAGACCCAGTACTTC. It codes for CASSSEGLGKKTQYF.

The chain's CDR3 is CASSQGQTYYNEQFF. The CDR3 bases are TGTGCCAGCTCACAGGGACAAACGTATTACAATGAGCAGTTCTTC. This sequence joins TRBV18 and TRBJ2-1; perhaps TRBD1 as D (6 bases). The CDR3 is made up of 15 amino acids. The germline V gene encodes CDR1 KGHSH and CDR2 LQKENI. Trimming stripped 4 bases from V and 4 bases from J, with 14 bases between. Complete variable domain (other parts from reference TRBV18 and TRBJ2-1): NAGVMQNPRHLVRRRGQEARLRCSPMKGHSHVYWYRQLPEEGLKFMVYLQKENIIDESGMPKERFSAEFPKEGPSILRIQQVVRGDSAAYFCASSQGQTYYNEQFFGPGTRLTVL.

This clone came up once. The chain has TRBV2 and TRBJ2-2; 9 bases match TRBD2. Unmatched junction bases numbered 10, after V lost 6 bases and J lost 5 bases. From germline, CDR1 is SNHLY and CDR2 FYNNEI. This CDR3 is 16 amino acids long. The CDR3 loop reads CASRPPGLAGTGELFF. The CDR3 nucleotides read TGTGCCAGCAGACCACCGGGACTAGCAGGGACCGGGGAGCTGTTTTTT.

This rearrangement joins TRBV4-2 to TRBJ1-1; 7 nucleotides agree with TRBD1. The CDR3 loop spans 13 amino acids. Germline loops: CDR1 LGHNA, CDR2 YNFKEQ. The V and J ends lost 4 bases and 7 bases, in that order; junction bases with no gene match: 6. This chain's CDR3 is CASSLQGQNEAFF. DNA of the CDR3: TGTGCCAGCAGCCTTCAGGGACAGAATGAAGCTTTCTTT.

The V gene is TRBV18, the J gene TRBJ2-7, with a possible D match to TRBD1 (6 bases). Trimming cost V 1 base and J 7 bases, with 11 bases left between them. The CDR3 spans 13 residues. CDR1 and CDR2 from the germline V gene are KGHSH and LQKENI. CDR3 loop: CASSPLRGQEQYF. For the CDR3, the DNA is TGTGCCAGCTCACCACTTAGGGGACAAGAGCAGTACTTC.

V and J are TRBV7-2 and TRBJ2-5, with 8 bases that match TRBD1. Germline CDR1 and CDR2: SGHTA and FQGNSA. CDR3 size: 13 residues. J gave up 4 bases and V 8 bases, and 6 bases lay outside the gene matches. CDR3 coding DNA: TGTGCCAGCCGACAGGGGATCGCAGAGACCCAGTACTTC. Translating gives CASRQGIAETQYF.

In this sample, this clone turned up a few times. Written as DNA, the CDR3 is TGTGCCACCACTGGGGAGCGTCAAGAGACCCAGTACTTC. Amino acids: CATTGERQETQYF. The rearrangement uses TRBV2 and TRBJ2-5; possible D gene TRBD2, 5 bases. Germline CDR1 reads SNHLY; CDR2 reads FYNNEI. The CDR3 has 13 residues. The V and J ends lost 10 bases and 2 bases respectively, with 14 bases between them.

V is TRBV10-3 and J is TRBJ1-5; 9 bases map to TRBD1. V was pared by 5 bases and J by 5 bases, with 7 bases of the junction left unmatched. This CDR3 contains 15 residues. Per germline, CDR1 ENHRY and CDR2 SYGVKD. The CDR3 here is CAISRTGEVDQPQHF. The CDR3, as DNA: TGTGCCATCAGTAGGACAGGGGAGGTGGATCAGCCCCAGCATTTT.

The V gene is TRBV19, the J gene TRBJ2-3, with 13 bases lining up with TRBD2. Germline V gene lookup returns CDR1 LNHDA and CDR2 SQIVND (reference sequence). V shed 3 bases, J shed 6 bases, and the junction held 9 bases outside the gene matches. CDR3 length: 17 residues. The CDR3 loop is CASSILRTSGRPDTQYF. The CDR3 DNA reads TGTGCCAGTAGTATTCTCAGGACTAGCGGGAGACCGGATACGCAGTATTTT.

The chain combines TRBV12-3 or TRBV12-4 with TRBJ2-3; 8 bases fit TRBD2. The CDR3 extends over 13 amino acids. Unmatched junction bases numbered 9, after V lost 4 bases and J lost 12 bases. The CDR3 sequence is CASSSAGGLSQYF. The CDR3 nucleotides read TGTGCCAGCAGTTCGGCGGGAGGACTTTCCCAGTATTTT.

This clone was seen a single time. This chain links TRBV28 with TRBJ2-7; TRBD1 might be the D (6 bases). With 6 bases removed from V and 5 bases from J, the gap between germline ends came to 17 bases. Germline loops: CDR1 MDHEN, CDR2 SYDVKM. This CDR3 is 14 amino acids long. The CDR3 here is CASRPTRGGDEQYV. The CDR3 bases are TGTGCCAGCAGACCTACCAGGGGTGGGGACGAGCAGTACGTC.

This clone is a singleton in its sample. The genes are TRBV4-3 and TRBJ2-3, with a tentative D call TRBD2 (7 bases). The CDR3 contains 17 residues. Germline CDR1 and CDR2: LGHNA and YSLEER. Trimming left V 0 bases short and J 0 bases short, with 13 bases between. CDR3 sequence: CASSQEGGRGSTDTQYF. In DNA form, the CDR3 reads TGCGCCAGCAGCCAAGAAGGAGGGAGGGGGAGCACAGATACGCAGTATTTT.

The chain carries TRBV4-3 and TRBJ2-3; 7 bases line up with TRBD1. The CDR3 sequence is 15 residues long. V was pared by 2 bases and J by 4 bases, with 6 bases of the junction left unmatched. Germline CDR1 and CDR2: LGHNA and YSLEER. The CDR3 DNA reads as TGCGCCAGCAGCCAACAACAGGGGAACGCAGATACGCAGTATTTT. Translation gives CASSQQQGNADTQYF.

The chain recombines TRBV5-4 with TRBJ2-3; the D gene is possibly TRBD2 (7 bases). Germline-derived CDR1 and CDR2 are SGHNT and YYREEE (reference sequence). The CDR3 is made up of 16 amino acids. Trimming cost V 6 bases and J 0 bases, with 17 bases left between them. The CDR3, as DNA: TGTGCCAGCACCAGAGGGGGGGACCTTAGCACAGATACGCAGTATTTT. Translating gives CASTRGGDLSTDTQYF.